This T cell receptor (beta chain) was retrieved from a study of CD8+ T cells in alopecia areata. Across the study: Twice daily, treated patients received 5 to 10 mg of oral tofacitinib.

RNA was isolated and reverse transcribed to cDNA, the sequencing template. Generated by immunoSEQ multiplex PCR, the TCRdb table keeps only in-frame clones and is missing some. The data hold 250,000 or so clones, with around 67% observed a single time. With V trimmed by 3 bases and J by 4 bases, 6 bases remained unmatched. This CDR3 contains 15 residues. Germline-derived CDR1 and CDR2 are KGHSH and LQKENI. The TCR originated in a human donor with alopecia areata. The specimen was CD4+ T cells sorted from blood, collected at week 0. The chain carries TRBV18 and TRBJ2-5, with TRBD1 matching 9 bases. CDR3 amino acids: CASSPGDREGETQYF. CDR3 sequence (DNA): TGTGCCAGCTCACCGGGGGACAGGGAGGGAGAGACCCAGTACTTC.